The subject of this entry is one T cell receptor (beta chain). Its antigen is still unknown. Through a sample-barcoded 5' primer and a J-beta primer mix, a second PCR was run for about 7 to 12 cycles. At least 2.5 million CDR3-containing paired-end reads were obtained per sample. TCRdb reanalysed the 5' RACE reads using MiXCR and keeps one entry per CDR3 protein. The data show 650,000 to 800,000 distinct CDR3 sequences, 40% to 50% seen once. This record comes from a study of blood T cells in healthy people across ages. Germline V lookup: CDR1 KGHSH, CDR2 LQKENI. The CDR3 is made up of 16 amino acids. Findings and caveats of the study: PBMCs went unsorted, and a conclusive naive versus antigen-experienced comparison was therefore prevented. For the donors, CMV status was unknown and possibly confounded expanded clonotype changes. Diversity estimated from one million T cells was considered an underestimate.

The J gene is TRBJ2-7, the V gene TRBV18, with D unclear. Near its end, the DNA agrees better with TRBJ2-5, so the J call may be wrong. Sequenced material: blood. This sequence was found in a man in his 60s in good health. The CDR3 sequence is CASSPPIISWKETQYF. The CDR3 nucleotides read TGTGCCAGCTCACCACCGATCATTAGTTGGAAAGAGACCCAGTACTTC.